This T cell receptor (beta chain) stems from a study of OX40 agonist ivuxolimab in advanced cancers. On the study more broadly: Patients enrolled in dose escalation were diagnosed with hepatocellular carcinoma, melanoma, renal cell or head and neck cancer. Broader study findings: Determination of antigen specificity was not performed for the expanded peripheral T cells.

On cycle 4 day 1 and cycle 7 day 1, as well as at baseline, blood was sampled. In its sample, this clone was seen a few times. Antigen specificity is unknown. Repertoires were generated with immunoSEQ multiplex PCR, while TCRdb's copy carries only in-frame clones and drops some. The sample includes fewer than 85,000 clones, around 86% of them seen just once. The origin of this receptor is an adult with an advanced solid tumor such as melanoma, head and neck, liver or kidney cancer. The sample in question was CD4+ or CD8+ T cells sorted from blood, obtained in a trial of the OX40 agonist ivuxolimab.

The CDR3 here is CASSIQAGGYGYTF. In DNA form, the CDR3 reads TGTGCCAGTAGTATACAGGCCGGGGGCTATGGCTACACCTTC. The chain combines TRBV19 with TRBJ1-2, with D tentatively TRBD1 (5 bases). The CDR3 sequence is 14 residues long. Trimming removed 2 bases at V and 4 bases at J, with 11 bases between. Germline loops: CDR1 LNHDA, CDR2 SQIVND (reference sequence). The complete variable domain, with remaining parts taken from reference TRBV19 and TRBJ1-2, reads DGGITQSPKYLFRKEGQNVTLSCEQNLNHDAMYWYRQDPGQGLRLIYYSQIVNDFQKGDIAEGYSVSREKKESFPLTVTSAQKNPTAFYLCASSIQAGGYGYTFGSGTRLTVV.